This TCR beta chain was documented in a study of spatial heterogeneity in lung cancer. Study context: After resection, follow-up PBMC samples were sequenced when available, at a median of approximately 2 years later.

Each TCR cDNA molecule bore a unique molecular identifier. TCRdb processed the 5' RACE reads anew with MiXCR; each CDR3 protein has one entry. The sample contains about 120,000 distinct CDR3 sequences, 10% to 15% of which appear only once. General study findings and limits: Ubiquitous, expanded tumor-derived TCRs were more frequently observed in blood at resection than at follow-up.

This sample's time point: blood at routine non-recurrence follow-up after resection. In each case, whole RNA from tumor, nontumor lung or frozen PBMC was sequenced unsorted. Deletions cut 7 bases from V and 8 bases from J, with 15 bases between. Germline V gives CDR1 SQVTM, CDR2 ANQGSEA. There are 13 residues in the CDR3. This clonotype showed up just once. Its antigen is as yet unknown. This receptor was taken from a male donor with early-stage non-small cell lung cancer. The genes are TRBV29-1 and TRBJ1-6, with a tentative D call TRBD1 (5 bases). The sequencing here drew on PBMCs, taken at follow-up. The CDR3 nucleotides are TGCAGCGCCCAGGGCCCCGGGGATTCACCCCTCCACTTT. It yields the protein CSAQGPGDSPLHF.